A selection of T cell receptor beta chains follows, all from one sample in a study of blood T cell repertoires in COVID-19. TCRdb keeps only in-frame clones here, not all; method: immunoSEQ multiplex PCR. The sample includes 200,000 to 250,000 clones, just under 90% of them seen just once. The material sequenced was peripheral blood. The receptors were sampled from a man under 40 with COVID-19, enrolled during active disease. Each CDR3 is given with its conserved first and last residue. The order of the fields is clone size, CDR3 length, V gene, D gene, J gene, CDR3 DNA, CDR3 protein. The D gene is left open where the match is weak. A row's size may be missing; if present it is once, few, many or a size class.

>.|13|TRBV2|.|TRBJ1-2
TGTGCCAGCAGTAATATACAACAGGATGGCTACACCTTC
CASSNIQQDGYTF
>.|15|TRBV21-1|.|TRBJ1-4
TGTGCCAGCAGCAGACTCCGGGACAGGGATGAAAAACTGTTTTTT
CASSRLRDRDEKLFF
>.|15|TRBV5-6|TRBD1|TRBJ1-5
TGTGCCAGCAGCCCCTGGACAGGGGCTAATCAGCCCCAGCATTTT
CASSPWTGANQPQHF
>.|15|TRBV9|.|TRBJ2-2
TGTGCCAGCAGCGTAGAAGGGAGCATCACCGGGGAGCTGTTTTTT
CASSVEGSITGELFF
>once|17|TRBV19|.|TRBJ1-5
TGTGCCAGTAGTATACGACGAAACAGGGAGATGGATCAGCCCCAGCATTTT
CASSIRRNREMDQPQHF
>few|16|TRBV3-1/TRBV3-2|TRBD1|TRBJ2-1
TGTGCCAGCAGCCGGGCCACGGACAGGGATCACAATGAGCAGTTCTTC
CASSRATDRDHNEQFF
>.|13|TRBV7-9|.|TRBJ2-7
TGTGCCAGCAGCCTTAGCGGCTCCTACGAGCAGTACTTC
CASSLSGSYEQYF
>.|17|TRBV9|.|TRBJ1-6
TGTGCCAGCAGCACGCGTAGCTGGAGCTCCTATAATTCACCCCTCCACTTT
CASSTRSWSSYNSPLHF
>.|12|TRBV28|.|TRBJ2-7
TGTGCCAGCGATAAGGGGGGGTACGAGCAGTACTTC
CASDKGGYEQYF
>.|16|TRBV7-3|TRBD2|TRBJ2-1
TGTGCCAGCAGCATCAGGACTAGCGGGAGGATGAATGAGCAGTTCTTC
CASSIRTSGRMNEQFF
>.|12|TRBV18|TRBD1|TRBJ1-2
TGTGCCAGCTCACCTACAGGGGATGGCTACACCTTC
CASSPTGDGYTF
>.|12|TRBV12-3/TRBV12-4|TRBD1|TRBJ2-7
TGTGCCAGCAGTCTCGGGACAGCCGAGCAGTACTTC
CASSLGTAEQYF
>once|15|TRBV18|.|TRBJ2-1
TGTGCCAGCTCACCAGCCAGCGGCTCCTACAATGAGCAGTTCTTC
CASSPASGSYNEQFF
>.|13|TRBV28|.|TRBJ1-2
TGTGCCAGCAGTTTGGTCAACTCCTATGGCTACACCTTC
CASSLVNSYGYTF
>.|17|TRBV3-1/TRBV3-2|TRBD1|TRBJ1-5
TGTGCCAGCAGCCAACACAGGGGACGGAGCTCGAATCAGCCCCAGCATTTT
CASSQHRGRSSNQPQHF
>.|15|TRBV5-6|.|TRBJ1-2
TGTGCCAGCAGCTTGATAGGGGATCGGAACTATGGCTACACCTTC
CASSLIGDRNYGYTF
>.|18|TRBV7-7|TRBD2|TRBJ2-3
TGTGCCAGCAGCTTAAGGACACCAAGCGGGAAAAGCACAGATACGCAGTATTTT
CASSLRTPSGKSTDTQYF
>.|16|TRBV27|TRBD2|TRBJ2-1
TGTGCCAGCAGCCGTACCGGGACTAGCGTCTACAATGAGCAGTTCTTC
CASSRTGTSVYNEQFF
>.|18|TRBV11-2|TRBD2|TRBJ2-7
TGTGCCAGCAGCTTACGGGGACTAGCGGGAGGACCGTCCTACGAGCAGTACTTC
CASSLRGLAGGPSYEQYF
>.|18|TRBV7-2|.|TRBJ2-6
TGTGCCAGCAGCTTCGCGGTAGGTCCATACCCTGGGGCCAACGTCCTGACTTTC
CASSFAVGPYPGANVLTF
>.|14|TRBV10-3|.|TRBJ1-4
TGTGCCATCAGGGGATGGAGGGAAGATGAAAAACTGTTTTTT
CAIRGWREDEKLFF
>.|12|TRBV12-3/TRBV12-4|.|TRBJ2-3
TGTGCCAGCAGGTCTAGCACAGATACGCAGTATTTT
CASRSSTDTQYF
>.|15|TRBV18|.|TRBJ2-2
TGTGCCAGCTCACCATTACGCCAGGTCACCGGGGAGCTGTTTTTT
CASSPLRQVTGELFF
>.|19|TRBV7-6|TRBD2|TRBJ2-1
TGTGCCAGCAGCGTTGGAGGGAGCGGGAGGCCCTCCTCATACAATGAGCAGTTCTTC
CASSVGGSGRPSSYNEQFF
>.|14|TRBV27|TRBD1|TRBJ1-5
TGTGCCAGCGCCGACAGGGGACCCAATCAGCCCCAGCATTTT
CASADRGPNQPQHF
>.|16|TRBV11-2|.|TRBJ2-7
TGTGCCAGCAGCCTCCGGGCCGGAGGGGGCCTCTACGAGCAGTACTTC
CASSLRAGGGLYEQYF
>.|13|TRBV24-1|.|TRBJ1-1
TGTGCCACCAGTGATTCAGGGTACACTGAAGCTTTCTTT
CATSDSGYTEAFF
>.|14|TRBV11-2|.|TRBJ2-1
TGTGCCAGCAGCTCCCCCAGCGCCCTTGGTGAGCAGTTCTTC
CASSSPSALGEQFF
>.|14|TRBV4-2|.|TRBJ2-1
TGTGCCAGCAGCCAAGCTGAAGGGACAAATGAGCAGTTCTTC
CASSQAEGTNEQFF
>.|14|TRBV5-1|.|TRBJ1-2
TGCGCCAGCAGCTTGGAGGGTCAGGGCTATGGCTACACCTTC
CASSLEGQGYGYTF
>.|15|TRBV19|TRBD1|TRBJ1-1
TGTGCCAGTAGTATGGGGACAGGGATGAACACTGAAGCTTTCTTT
CASSMGTGMNTEAFF